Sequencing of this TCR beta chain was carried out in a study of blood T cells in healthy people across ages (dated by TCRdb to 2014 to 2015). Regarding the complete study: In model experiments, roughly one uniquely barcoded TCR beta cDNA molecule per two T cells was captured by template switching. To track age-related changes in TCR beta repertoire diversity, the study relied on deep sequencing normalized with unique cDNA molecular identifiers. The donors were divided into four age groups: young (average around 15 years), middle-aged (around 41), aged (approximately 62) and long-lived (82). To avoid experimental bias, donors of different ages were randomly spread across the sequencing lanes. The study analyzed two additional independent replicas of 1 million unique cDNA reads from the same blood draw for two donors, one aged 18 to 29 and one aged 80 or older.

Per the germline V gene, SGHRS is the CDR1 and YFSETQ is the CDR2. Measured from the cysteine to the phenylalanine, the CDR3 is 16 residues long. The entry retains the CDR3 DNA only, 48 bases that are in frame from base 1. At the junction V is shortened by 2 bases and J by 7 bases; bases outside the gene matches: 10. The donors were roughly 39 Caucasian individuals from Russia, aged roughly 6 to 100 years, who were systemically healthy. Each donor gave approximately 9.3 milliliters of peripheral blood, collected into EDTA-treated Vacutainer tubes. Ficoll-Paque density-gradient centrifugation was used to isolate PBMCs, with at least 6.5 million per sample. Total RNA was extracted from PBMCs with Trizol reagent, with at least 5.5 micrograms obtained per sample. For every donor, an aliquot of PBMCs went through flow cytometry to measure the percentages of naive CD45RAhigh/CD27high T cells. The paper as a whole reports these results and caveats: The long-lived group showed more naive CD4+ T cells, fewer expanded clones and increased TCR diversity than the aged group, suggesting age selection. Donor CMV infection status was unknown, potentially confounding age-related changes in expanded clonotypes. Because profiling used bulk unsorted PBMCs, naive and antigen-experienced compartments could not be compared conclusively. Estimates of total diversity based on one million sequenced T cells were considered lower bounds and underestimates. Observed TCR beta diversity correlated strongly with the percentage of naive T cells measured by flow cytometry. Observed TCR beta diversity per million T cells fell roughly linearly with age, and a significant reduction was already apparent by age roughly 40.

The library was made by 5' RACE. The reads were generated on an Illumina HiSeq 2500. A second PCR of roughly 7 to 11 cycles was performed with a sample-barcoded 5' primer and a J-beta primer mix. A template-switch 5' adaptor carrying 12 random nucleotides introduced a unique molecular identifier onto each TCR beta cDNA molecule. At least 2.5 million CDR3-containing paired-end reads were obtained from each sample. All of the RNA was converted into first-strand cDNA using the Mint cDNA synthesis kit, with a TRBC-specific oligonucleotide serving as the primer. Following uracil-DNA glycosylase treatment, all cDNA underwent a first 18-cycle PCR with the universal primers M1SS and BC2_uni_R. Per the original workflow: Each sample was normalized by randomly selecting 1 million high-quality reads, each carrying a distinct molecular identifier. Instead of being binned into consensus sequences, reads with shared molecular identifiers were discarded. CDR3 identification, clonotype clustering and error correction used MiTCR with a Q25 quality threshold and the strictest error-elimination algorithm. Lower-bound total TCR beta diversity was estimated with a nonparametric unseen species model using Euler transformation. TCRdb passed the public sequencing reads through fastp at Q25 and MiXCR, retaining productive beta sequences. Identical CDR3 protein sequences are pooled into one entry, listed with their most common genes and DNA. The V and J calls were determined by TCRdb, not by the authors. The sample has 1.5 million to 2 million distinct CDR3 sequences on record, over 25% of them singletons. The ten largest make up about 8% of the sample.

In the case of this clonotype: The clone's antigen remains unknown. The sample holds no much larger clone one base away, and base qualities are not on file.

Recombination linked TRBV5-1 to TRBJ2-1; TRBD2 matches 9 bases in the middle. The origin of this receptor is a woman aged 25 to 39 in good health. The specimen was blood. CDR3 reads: CASSFLGTSRRNEQFF. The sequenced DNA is TGCGCCAGCAGCTTCCTCGGGACTAGCAGGAGGAATGAGCAGTTCTTC.